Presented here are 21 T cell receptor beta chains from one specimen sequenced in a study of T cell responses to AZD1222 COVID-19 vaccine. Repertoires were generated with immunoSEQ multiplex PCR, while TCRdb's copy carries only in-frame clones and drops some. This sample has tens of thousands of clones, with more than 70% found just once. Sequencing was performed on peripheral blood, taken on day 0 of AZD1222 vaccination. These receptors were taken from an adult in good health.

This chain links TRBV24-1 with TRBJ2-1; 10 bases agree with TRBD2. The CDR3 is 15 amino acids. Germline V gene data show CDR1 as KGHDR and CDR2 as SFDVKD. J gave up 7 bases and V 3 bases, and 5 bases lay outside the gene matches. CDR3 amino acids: CATSDPSTSGNEQFF. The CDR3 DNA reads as TGTGCCACCAGTGATCCATCGACTAGCGGGAATGAGCAGTTCTTC.

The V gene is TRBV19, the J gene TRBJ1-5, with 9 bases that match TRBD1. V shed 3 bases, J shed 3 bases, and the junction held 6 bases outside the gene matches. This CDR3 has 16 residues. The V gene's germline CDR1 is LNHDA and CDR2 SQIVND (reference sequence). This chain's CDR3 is CASSISGTGSNQPQHF. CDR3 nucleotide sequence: TGTGCCAGTAGTATTTCCGGGACAGGGTCCAATCAGCCCCAGCATTTT.

The CDR3 is CSVLGRQGVGNTIYF. Here the CDR3 DNA reads TGCAGCGTTTTGGGTCGGCAGGGAGTGGGAAACACCATATATTTT. The chain employs TRBV29-1 and TRBJ1-3, with D tentatively TRBD1 (5 bases). With 5 bases removed from V and 4 bases from J, the gap between germline ends came to 18 bases. CDR3 length: 15 residues. Germline CDR1 SQVTM, CDR2 ANQGSEA.

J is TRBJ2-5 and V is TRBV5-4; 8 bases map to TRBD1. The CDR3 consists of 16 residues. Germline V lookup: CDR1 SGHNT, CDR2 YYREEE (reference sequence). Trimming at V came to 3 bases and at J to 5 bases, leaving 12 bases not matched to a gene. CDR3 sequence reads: CASSSTESGGGETQYF. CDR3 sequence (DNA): TGTGCCAGCAGCTCAACCGAATCAGGGGGCGGGGAGACCCAGTACTTC.

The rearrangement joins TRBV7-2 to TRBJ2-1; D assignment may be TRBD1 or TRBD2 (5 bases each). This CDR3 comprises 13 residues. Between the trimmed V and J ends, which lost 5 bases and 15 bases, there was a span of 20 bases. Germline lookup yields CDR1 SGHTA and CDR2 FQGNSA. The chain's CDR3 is CASSPDRLRGRFF. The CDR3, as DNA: TGTGCCAGCAGCCCTGATCGATTAAGGGGACGGTTCTTC. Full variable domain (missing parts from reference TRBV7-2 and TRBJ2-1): GAGVSQSPSNKVTEKGKDVELRCDPISGHTALYWYRQSLGQGLEFLIYFQGNSAPDKSGLPSDRFSAERTGGSVSTLTIQRTQQEDSAVYLCASSPDRLRGRFFGPGTRLTVL.

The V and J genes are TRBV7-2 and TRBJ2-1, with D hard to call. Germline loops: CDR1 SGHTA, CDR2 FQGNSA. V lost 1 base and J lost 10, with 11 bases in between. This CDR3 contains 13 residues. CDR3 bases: TGTGCCAGCAGCTTAGTTTCTGCGAGGGAGCAGTTCTTC. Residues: CASSLVSAREQFF.

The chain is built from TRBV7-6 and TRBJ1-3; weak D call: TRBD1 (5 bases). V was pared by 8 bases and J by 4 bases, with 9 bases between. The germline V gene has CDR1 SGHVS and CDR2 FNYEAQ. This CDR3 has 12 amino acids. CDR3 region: CASSGTGNTIYF. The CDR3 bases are TGTGCCAGCTCTGGGACGGGAAACACCATATATTTT.

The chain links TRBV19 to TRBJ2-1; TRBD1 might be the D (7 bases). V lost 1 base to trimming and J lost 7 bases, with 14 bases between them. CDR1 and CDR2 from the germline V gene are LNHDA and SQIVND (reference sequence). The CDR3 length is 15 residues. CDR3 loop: CASSIGLQGRNEQFF. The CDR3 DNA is TGTGCCAGTAGTATAGGTCTACAGGGGAGGAATGAGCAGTTCTTC. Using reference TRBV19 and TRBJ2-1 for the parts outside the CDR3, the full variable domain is DGGITQSPKYLFRKEGQNVTLSCEQNLNHDAMYWYRQDPGQGLRLIYYSQIVNDFQKGDIAEGYSVSREKKESFPLTVTSAQKNPTAFYLCASSIGLQGRNEQFFGPGTRLTVL.

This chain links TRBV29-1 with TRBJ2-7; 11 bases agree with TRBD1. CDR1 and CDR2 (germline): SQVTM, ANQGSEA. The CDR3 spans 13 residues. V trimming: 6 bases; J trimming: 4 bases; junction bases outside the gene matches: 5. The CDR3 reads CSVSGTGGYEQYF. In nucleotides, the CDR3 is TGCAGCGTCTCCGGGACAGGGGGATACGAGCAGTACTTC.

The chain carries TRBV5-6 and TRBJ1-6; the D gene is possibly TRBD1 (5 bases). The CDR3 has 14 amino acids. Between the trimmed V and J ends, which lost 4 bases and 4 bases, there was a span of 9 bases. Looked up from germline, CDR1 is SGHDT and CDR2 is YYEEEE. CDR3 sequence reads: CASSGRQYNSPLHF. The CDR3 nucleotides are TGTGCCAGCAGCGGGCGACAGTATAATTCACCCCTCCACTTT.

Here the CDR3 reads CASSQDRETGYTF. The CDR3 nucleotides read TGTGCCAGCAGCCAGGACCGGGAAACTGGCTACACCTTC. The J gene is TRBJ1-2, the V gene TRBV3-1 (or the pseudogene TRBV3-2), with D unclear. The CDR3 is 13 residues long. The germline V and J ends were trimmed by 3 bases and 7 bases, with 12 bases remaining between them. In germline, CDR1 is LGHDT, CDR2 YNNKEL (reference sequence).

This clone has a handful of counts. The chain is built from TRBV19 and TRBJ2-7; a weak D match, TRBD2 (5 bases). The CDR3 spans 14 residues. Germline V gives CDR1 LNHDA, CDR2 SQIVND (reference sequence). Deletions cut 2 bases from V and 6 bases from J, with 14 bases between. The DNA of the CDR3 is TGTGCCAGTAGTATACGGAGGAGTGCAGGCGAGCAGTACTTC. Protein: CASSIRRSAGEQYF.

Here the CDR3 DNA reads TGTGCCTGGACTAGACTTGAAGCTTTCTTT. It translates to CAWTRLEAFF. The V and J genes are TRBV30 and TRBJ1-1; D unclear. Trimming left V 4 bases short and J 7 bases short, with 7 bases between. From germline, CDR1 is GTSNPN and CDR2 SVGIG (reference sequence). The CDR3 has 10 amino acids. The variable domain in full, with the rest retrieved from reference TRBV30 and TRBJ1-1, is SQTIHQWPATLVQPVGSPLSLECTVEGTSNPNLYWYRQAAGRGLQLLFYSVGIGQISSEVPQNLSASRPQDRQFILSSKKLLLSDSGFYLCAWTRLEAFFGQGTRLTVV.

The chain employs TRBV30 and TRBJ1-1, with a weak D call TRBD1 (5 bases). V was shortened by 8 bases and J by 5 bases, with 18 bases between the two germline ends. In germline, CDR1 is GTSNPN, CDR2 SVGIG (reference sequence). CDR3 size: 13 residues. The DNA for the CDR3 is TGTGCCGGAAACCTGGGGGTAGGAACTGAAGCTTTCTTT. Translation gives CAGNLGVGTEAFF.

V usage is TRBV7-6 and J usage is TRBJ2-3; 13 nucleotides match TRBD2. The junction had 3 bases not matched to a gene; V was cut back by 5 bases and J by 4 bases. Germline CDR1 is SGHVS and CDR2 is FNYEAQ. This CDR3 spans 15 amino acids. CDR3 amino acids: CASSPGTSGADTQYF. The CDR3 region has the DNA TGTGCCAGCAGCCCCGGGACTAGCGGGGCAGATACGCAGTATTTT.

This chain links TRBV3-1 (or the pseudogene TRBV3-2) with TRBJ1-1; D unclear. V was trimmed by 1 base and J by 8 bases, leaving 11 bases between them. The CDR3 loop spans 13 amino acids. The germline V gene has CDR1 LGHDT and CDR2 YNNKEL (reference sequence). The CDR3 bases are TGTGCCAGCAGCCAAGTCAACGATGGCGAAGCTTTCTTT. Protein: CASSQVNDGEAFF.

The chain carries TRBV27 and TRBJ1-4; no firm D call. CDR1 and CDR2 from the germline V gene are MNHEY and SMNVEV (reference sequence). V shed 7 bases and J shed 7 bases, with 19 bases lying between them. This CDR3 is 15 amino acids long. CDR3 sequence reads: CASKPARWVGEKLFF. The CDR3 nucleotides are TGTGCCAGCAAACCCGCCCGGTGGGTCGGTGAAAAACTGTTTTTT.

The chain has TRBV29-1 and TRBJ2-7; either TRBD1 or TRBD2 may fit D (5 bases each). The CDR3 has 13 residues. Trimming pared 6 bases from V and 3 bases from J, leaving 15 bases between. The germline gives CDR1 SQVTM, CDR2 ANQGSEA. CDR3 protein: CSVGVTGGYEQYF. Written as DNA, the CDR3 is TGCAGCGTCGGAGTTACTGGGGGCTACGAGCAGTACTTC.

This CDR3 is CASSRDTRTPDTQYF. CDR3 bases: TGTGCCAGCAGCAGGGACACCCGGACCCCGGATACGCAGTATTTT. The chain combines TRBV28 with TRBJ2-3, with D possibly being TRBD1 (6 bases). The V gene lost 6 bases and the J gene lost 6 bases, with 19 bases spanning the gap. Germline loops: CDR1 MDHEN, CDR2 SYDVKM. This CDR3 contains 15 residues.

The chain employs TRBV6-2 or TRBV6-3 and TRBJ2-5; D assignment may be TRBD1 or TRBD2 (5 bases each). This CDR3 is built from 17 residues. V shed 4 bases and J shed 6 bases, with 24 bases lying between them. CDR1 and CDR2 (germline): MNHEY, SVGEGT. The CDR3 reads CASSSSTYSVGVQTQYF. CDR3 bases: TGTGCCAGCAGTTCTAGTACCTACTCTGTGGGGGTGCAGACCCAGTACTTC.

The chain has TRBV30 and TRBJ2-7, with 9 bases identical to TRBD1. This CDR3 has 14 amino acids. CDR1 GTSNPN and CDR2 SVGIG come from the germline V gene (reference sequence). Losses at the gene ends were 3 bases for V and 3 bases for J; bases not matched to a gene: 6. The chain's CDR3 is CAWRAGQGFYEQYF. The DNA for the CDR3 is TGTGCCTGGAGGGCGGGACAGGGATTCTACGAGCAGTACTTC.